Listed here is a single TCR beta chain. The germline gives CDR1 DFQATT, CDR2 SNEGSKA (reference sequence). This CDR3 has 14 residues. Trimming pared 6 bases from V and 8 bases from J, leaving 23 bases between. This sample is drawn from a study of T cells in Graves' hyperthyroidism and ophthalmopathy. Researchers amplified the TCR beta CDR3 regions from RNA transcripts. First-round RT-PCR with HTBI primers amplified the TCR CDR3 region. TCRdb independently ran MiXCR on the multiplex PCR reads; one entry per CDR3 protein. The table lists over 700,000 distinct CDR3 sequences, roughly 37% of them singletons.

The origin of this receptor is a man younger than 35 with Graves' hyperthyroidism. The chain has TRBV20-1 and TRBJ2-7; D is perhaps TRBD2 (7 bases). Sequenced: blood. The DNA of the CDR3 is TGCAGTGCCTTAGGGGGGGGCGCGTTTTTGAAGCAGTACTTC. This sequence encodes CSALGGGAFLKQYF.